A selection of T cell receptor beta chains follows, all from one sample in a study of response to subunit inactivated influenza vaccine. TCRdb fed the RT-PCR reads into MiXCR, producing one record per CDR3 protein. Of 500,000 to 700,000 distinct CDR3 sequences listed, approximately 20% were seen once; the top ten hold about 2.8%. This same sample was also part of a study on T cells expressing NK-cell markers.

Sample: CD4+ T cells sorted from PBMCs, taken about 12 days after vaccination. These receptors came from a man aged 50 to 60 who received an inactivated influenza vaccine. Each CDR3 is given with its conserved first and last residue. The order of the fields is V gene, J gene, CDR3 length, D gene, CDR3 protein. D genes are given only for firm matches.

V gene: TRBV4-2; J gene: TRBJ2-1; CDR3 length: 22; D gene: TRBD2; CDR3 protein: CASSPRRTGVTSGAPSYNEQFF
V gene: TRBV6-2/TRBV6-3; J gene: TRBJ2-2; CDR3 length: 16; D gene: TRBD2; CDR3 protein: CASVPSGRASTGELFF
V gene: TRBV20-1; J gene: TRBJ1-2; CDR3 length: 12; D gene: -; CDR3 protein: CSALQDNYGYTF
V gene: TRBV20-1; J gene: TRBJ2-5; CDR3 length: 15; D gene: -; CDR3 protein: CSATASSGRQETQYF
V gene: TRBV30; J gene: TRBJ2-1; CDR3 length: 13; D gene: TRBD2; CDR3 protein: CACSGRSYNEQFF
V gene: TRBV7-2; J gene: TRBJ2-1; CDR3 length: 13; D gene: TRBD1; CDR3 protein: CASSFGQGDEQFF
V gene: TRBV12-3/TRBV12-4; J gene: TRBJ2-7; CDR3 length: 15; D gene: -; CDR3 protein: CASSSGLAIGVEQYF
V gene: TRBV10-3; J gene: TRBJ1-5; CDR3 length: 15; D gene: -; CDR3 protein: CAISEQGVGNQPQHF
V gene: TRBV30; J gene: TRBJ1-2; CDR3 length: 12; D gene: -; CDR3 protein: CAWTPISGGYTF
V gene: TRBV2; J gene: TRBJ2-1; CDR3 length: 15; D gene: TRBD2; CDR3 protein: CASSLQAGPSDEQFF
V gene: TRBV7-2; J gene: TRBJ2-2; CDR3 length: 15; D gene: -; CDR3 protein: CASSLGGGSSGELFF
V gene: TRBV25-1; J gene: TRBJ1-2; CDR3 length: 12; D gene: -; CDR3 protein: CASSATGSGYTF
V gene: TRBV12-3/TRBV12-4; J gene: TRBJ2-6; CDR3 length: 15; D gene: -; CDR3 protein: CASSFSNSGANVLTF
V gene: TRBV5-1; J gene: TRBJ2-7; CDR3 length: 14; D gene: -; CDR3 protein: CASSPGQISNEQYF
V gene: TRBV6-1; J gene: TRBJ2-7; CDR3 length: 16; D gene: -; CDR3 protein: CASSERLIPGLDEQYF
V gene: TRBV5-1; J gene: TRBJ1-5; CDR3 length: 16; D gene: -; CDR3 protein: CASSLMGVGSNQPQHF
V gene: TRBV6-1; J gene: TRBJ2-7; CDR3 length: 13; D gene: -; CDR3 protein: CASSRLSSYEQYF
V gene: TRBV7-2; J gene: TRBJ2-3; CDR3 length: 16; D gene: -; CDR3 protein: CASSLGSGTRTDTQYF
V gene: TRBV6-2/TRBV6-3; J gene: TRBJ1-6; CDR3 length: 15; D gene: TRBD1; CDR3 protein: CASSPTRQGNSPLHF
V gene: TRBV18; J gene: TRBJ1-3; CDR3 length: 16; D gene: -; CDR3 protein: CASSPSPNLSGNTIYF
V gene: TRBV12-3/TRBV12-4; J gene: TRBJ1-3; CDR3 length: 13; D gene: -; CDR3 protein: CASPIISGNTIYF
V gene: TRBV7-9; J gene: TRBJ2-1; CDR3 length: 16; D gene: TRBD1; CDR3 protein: CASSLAVGQGVNEQFF
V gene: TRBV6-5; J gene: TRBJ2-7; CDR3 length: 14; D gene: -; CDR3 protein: CASSYSWPNYEQYF
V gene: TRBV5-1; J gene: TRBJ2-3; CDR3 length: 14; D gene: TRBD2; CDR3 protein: CASSRAGVTDTQYF
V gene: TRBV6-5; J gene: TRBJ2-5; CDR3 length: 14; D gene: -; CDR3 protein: CASSYSNSEETQYF
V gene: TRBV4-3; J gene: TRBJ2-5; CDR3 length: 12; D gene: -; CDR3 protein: CASSQDFGTQYF
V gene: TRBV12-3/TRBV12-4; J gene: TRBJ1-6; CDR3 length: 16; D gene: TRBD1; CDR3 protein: CASSLGPSRGSSPLHF
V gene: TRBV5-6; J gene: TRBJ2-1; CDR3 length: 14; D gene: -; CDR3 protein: CASRDPRGYNEQFF
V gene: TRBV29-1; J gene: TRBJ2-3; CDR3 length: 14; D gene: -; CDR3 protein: CSVEVVSSTDTQYF
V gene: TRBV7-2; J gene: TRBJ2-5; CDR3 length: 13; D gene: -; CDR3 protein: CASSPGPPETQYF
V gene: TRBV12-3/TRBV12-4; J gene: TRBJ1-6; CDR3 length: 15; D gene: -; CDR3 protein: CASSFSTGKDSPLHF
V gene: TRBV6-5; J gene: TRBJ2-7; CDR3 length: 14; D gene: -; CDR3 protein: CASSSQKTAYEQYF
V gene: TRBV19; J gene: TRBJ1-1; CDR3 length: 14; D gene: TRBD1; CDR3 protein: CASSGRDRTTEAFF
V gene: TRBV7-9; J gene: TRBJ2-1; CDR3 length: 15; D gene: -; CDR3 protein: CASSLASLANNEQFF
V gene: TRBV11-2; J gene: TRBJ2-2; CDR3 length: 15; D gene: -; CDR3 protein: CASSLRLSNTGELFF